This TCR beta chain was documented in a study of metastatic and nonmetastatic thyroid tumors. CDR1 is SGHAT, CDR2 FQNNGV, per germline. CDR3 length: 15 residues. Trimming at V came to 2 bases and at J to 6 bases, leaving 7 bases not matched to a gene. TCRdb reprocessed the PCR reads using MiXCR. The sample has fewer than 40,000 clones; 20% to 25% are singletons. Thyroid surgery took place with no prior treatment in any patient. This clone was seen many times. The TCR was taken from a male donor with papillary thyroid cancer or a benign thyroid nodule (not recorded which). Some clones in this sample may be carry-over from other donors' samples. The specimen sequenced was tumor tissue. The chain carries TRBV11-2 and TRBJ2-3, with TRBD2 identical over 8 bases. DNA of the CDR3: TGTGCCAGCAGCTTATGGAGCGGGAGTAGGGATACGCAGTATTTT. Its translation: CASSLWSGSRDTQYF.